The sequence of this T cell receptor beta chain was determined in a study of OX40 agonist ivuxolimab in advanced cancers. Sequencing was performed with immunoSEQ multiplex PCR; in TCRdb, only in-frame clones are kept and a portion is missing. There are 20,000 to 30,000 clones in the sample; approximately 91% occur only once, and approximately 48% lies in the top ten. The CDR3 is 16 amino acids. Unmatched junction bases numbered 11, after V lost 4 bases and J lost 4 bases. This clone was detected once. The specimen comprised CD4+ or CD8+ T cells sorted from blood, sampled in a trial of the OX40 agonist ivuxolimab. This receptor was taken from an adult with an advanced solid tumor such as melanoma, head and neck, liver or kidney cancer. V and J are TRBV5-3 and TRBJ1-5, with 7 bases matching TRBD1. Being an ORF, TRBV5-3 has a function that is uncertain. The CDR3 sequence: CARSGKGTERNQPQHF. CDR3 bases: TGTGCCAGAAGCGGGAAAGGGACAGAAAGAAATCAGCCCCAGCATTTT.